The clone carrying this T cell receptor beta chain was picked up one time. This CDR3 comprises 15 residues. The V end was cut by 2 bases, the J end by 8 bases, with 18 bases between. From germline, CDR1 is MNHEY and CDR2 SVGEGT. This entry comes from a study of blood T cell repertoires in COVID-19. Study-level background: Sources were T cells, B-cell-depleted T cells, or PBMCs; the material itself was cDNA or gDNA.

Enrolled during active infection, Seattle patients were then followed longitudinally. Generated by immunoSEQ multiplex PCR, the TCRdb table keeps only in-frame clones and is missing some. The data hold around 300,000 clones, with about 91% observed a single time. This clonotype originated in a woman in her twenties or thirties with COVID-19, enrolled during active disease. The sample was peripheral blood. The chain uses TRBV6-2 or TRBV6-3 and TRBJ1-2, with a tentative D call TRBD1 (6 bases). CDR3 coding DNA: TGTGCCAGCAGTTACACCGCCAGGGGAGTTGAGGGCTACACCTTC. Translating gives CASSYTARGVEGYTF.